These 11 T cell receptor beta chains were sequenced from one sample in a study of graft-versus-host responses after intestinal transplantation. Assay used: immunoSEQ multiplex PCR; TCRdb lists only in-frame clones, some missing. The sample holds some 110,000 clones, about 92% seen once. Their antigens are not known. The sample consisted of unstimulated CD8+ T cells sorted from spleen or lymph node cells, taken before transplant. The origin of the receptors is a human donor who was the organ donor for an intestinal transplant.

V gene TRBV27 combines with J gene TRBJ2-5; a weak D match, TRBD2 (6 bases). Matching the DNA end better, TRBJ2-7 makes the J call doubtful. The germline V gene has CDR1 MNHEY and CDR2 SMNVEV (reference sequence). The CDR3 extends over 14 amino acids. CDR3 DNA sequence: TGTGCCAGCATCTTACGGGAGAGTTACTACGAGCAGTACTTC. This encodes CASILRESYYEQYF.

Written as DNA, the CDR3 is TGTGCCAGCAGCCACAATACCGGGGAGCTGTTTTTT. Translating gives CASSHNTGELFF. The chain has TRBV5-6 and TRBJ2-2, with D unclear. V lost 4 bases and J 5 bases, leaving 6 bases between the germline ends. This CDR3 is 12 amino acids long. Per germline, CDR1 SGHDT and CDR2 YYEEEE.

The genes are TRBV2 and TRBJ2-1; 10 nucleotides align to TRBD2. This CDR3 comprises 18 residues. CDR1 and CDR2 from the germline V gene are SNHLY and FYNNEI. V lost 8 bases to trimming and J lost 7 bases; unmatched junction nucleotides: 20. The chain's CDR3 is CASRLRLAGAGPGNEQFF. DNA of the CDR3: TGTGCCAGCCGGTTGCGCCTAGCGGGAGCAGGTCCCGGGAATGAGCAGTTCTTC. Full variable domain (outside the CDR3, taken from reference TRBV2 and TRBJ2-1): EPEVTQTPSHQVTQMGQEVILRCVPISNHLYFYWYRQILGQKVEFLVSFYNNEISEKSEIFDDQFSVERPDGSNFTLKIRSTKLEDSAMYFCASRLRLAGAGPGNEQFFGPGTRLTVL.

The chain has TRBV7-6 and TRBJ2-2, with 8 bases that match TRBD2. Trimming took 7 bases from V and 4 from J; bases not matched to a gene: 11. CDR3 size: 16 residues. Germline V gives CDR1 SGHVS, CDR2 FNYEAQ. CDR3 region: CASTYGLARGTGELFF. CDR3 nucleotides: TGTGCCAGCACCTATGGACTAGCCCGGGGCACCGGGGAGCTGTTTTTT.

J is TRBJ2-1 and V is TRBV4-3; 10 nucleotides line up with TRBD2. The trim removed 7 bases at V and 5 bases at J, leaving 11 bases unmatched. This CDR3 region has 16 residues. Germline V lookup: CDR1 LGHNA, CDR2 YSLEER. CDR3 sequence (DNA): TGCGCCAGCACACAAACAGGGCTAGCGGGAGACAATGAGCAGTTCTTC. It encodes CASTQTGLAGDNEQFF.

The genes are TRBV6-5 and TRBJ2-5; 7 bases align to TRBD2. CDR1 and CDR2 (germline): MNHEY, SVGAGI. V shed 6 bases and J 2 bases; nucleotides not matched to a gene: 9. This CDR3 region has 15 residues. The CDR3 nucleotides are TGTGCCAGCAGGGGGGGGATGCGCTCACAAGAGACCCAGTACTTC. Translated: CASRGGMRSQETQYF.

The chain carries TRBV6-6 and TRBJ2-5; D possibly corresponds to TRBD1 (6 bases). V was shortened by 2 bases and J by 1 base, with 11 bases between the two germline ends. The CDR3 runs 15 residues. Germline V lookup: CDR1 MNHNY, CDR2 SVGAGI (reference sequence). CDR3 sequence: CASSYGQGFQETQYF. In DNA, the CDR3 is TGTGCCAGCAGTTACGGGCAGGGGTTCCAAGAGACCCAGTACTTC.

This clone came up once. The chain combines TRBV5-3 with TRBJ1-2; D may be TRBD1 (5 bases). TRBV5-3 is an ORF, and what it does is uncertain. Trimming took off 3 bases at V and 3 bases at J, with 12 bases between the two ends. The CDR3 has 14 amino acids. Here the CDR3 DNA reads TGTGCCAGAAGCTCGGGCCGCAGGGACTATGGCTACACCTTC. Its protein is CARSSGRRDYGYTF.

This rearrangement joins TRBV21-1 to TRBJ2-7; the table's D call TRBD1 went unverified against the DNA. TRBV21-1 is a listed pseudogene. This CDR3 is 17 amino acids long. DNA of the CDR3: TGTGCCAGCAGCAAAGAAACCCCCGGACAGGGGATCTACGAGCAGTACTTC. Protein sequence: CASSKETPGQGIYEQYF.

The rearrangement joins TRBV28 to TRBJ2-7; TRBD1 matches 7 bases. This CDR3 has 16 residues. CDR1 and CDR2 (germline): MDHEN, SYDVKM. The V gene end was trimmed by 5 bases and the J gene end by 4 bases; junction bases not matched to a gene: 14. The DNA for the CDR3 is TGTGCCAGCAGTGTCGACCCGGACAGGCCGTTTTACGAGCAGTACTTC. As protein: CASSVDPDRPFYEQYF.

V and J are TRBV7-9 and TRBJ2-1, with 7 bases identical to TRBD2. The germline V gene encodes CDR1 SEHNR and CDR2 FQNEAQ (reference sequence). With V trimmed by 4 bases and J by 4 bases, 10 bases remained unmatched. The CDR3 sequence is 16 residues long. CDR3 sequence: CASSSTGAGLYNEQFF. CDR3 bases: TGTGCCAGCAGCTCAACTGGAGCGGGACTTTACAATGAGCAGTTCTTC.